The subject of this entry is one TCR beta chain. How the authors handled the data: Amplification of reference gene primers provided the estimated nucleated cell counts. Clones were read by immunoSEQ multiplex PCR, and TCRdb kept only the in-frame ones, dropping some. V, J and clone size were drawn from that table, and D and trimming were deduced from the DNA. The sample lists 120,000 or so clones, 55% to 75% occurring once. This entry comes from a study of blood T cell repertoires in COVID-19. Whole-study context: Samples representing acute and convalescent COVID-19 were sourced from the United States, Italy and Spain. Sources were T cells, B-cell-depleted T cells, or PBMCs; the material itself was cDNA or gDNA.

The germline CDR1 and CDR2 sequences are MNHEY and SVGEGT. V lost 2 bases and J lost 2, with 10 bases in between. The CDR3 runs 15 residues. This TCR was sampled from a woman aged 70-85 years with acute or convalescent COVID-19. The V gene is TRBV6-2 or TRBV6-3, the J gene TRBJ1-5; TRBD1 might be the D (5 bases). Sequencing was carried out using peripheral blood. The CDR3 is CASSYVGPRNQPQHF. DNA for the CDR3: TGTGCCAGCAGTTACGTGGGGCCGCGCAATCAGCCCCAGCATTTT.